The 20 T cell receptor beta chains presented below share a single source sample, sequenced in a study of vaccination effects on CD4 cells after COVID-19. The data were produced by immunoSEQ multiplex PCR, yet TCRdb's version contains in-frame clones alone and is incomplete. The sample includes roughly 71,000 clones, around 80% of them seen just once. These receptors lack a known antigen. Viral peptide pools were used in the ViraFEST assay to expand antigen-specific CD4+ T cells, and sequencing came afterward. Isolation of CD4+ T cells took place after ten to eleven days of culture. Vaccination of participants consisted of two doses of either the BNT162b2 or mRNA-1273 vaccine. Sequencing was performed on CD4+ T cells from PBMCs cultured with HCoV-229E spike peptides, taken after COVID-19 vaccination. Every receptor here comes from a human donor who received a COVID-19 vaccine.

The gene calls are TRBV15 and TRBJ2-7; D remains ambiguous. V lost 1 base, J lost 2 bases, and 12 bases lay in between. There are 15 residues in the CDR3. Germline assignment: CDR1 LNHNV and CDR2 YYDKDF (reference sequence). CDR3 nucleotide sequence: TGTGCCACCAGCAGAGGCTCCGTTATGGCCTACGAGCAGTACGTC. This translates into CATSRGSVMAYEQYV.

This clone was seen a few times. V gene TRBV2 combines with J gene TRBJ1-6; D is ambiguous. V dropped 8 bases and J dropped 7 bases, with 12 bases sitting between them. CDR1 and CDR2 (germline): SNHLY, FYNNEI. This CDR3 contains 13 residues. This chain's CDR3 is CASLIWENSPLHF. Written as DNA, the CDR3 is TGTGCCAGCCTGATCTGGGAAAATTCACCCCTCCACTTT.

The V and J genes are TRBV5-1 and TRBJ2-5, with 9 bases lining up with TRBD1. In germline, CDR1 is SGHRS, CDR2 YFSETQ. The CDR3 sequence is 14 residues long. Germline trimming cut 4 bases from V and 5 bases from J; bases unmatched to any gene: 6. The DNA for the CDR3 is TGCGCCAGCAGCATGGACAGGGGAAGGGAGACCCAGTACTTC. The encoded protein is CASSMDRGRETQYF.

CDR3 residues: CASSRDRGWETQYF. The DNA for the CDR3 is TGTGCCAGTAGTAGGGACAGGGGCTGGGAGACCCAGTACTTC. The chain employs TRBV19 and TRBJ2-5; TRBD1 matches at 10 bases. The length of the CDR3 is 14 residues. V lost 4 bases, J lost 5 bases, and 4 bases stayed unmatched. The V gene's germline CDR1 is LNHDA and CDR2 SQIVND (reference sequence).

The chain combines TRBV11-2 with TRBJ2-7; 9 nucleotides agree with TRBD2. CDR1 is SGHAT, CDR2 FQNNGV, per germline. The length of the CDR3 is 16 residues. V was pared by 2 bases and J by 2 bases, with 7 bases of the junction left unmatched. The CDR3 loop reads CASSLLAGASPYEQYV. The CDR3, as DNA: TGTGCCAGCAGCTTATTAGCGGGGGCCTCCCCCTACGAGCAGTACGTC.

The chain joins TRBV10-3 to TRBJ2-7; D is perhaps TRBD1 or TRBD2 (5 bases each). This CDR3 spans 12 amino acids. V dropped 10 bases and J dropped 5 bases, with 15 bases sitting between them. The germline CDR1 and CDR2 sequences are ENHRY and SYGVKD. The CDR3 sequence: CATRDRSDEQYV. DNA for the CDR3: TGTGCCACGAGGGACCGCTCGGACGAGCAGTACGTC.

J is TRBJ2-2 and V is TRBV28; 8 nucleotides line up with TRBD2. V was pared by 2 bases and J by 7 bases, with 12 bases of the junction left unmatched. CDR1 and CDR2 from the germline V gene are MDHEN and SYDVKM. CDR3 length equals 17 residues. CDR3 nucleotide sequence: TGTGCCAGCAGTTTAACGATCGGGGCGGGGGGCCACGGGGAGCTGTTTTTT. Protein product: CASSLTIGAGGHGELFF.

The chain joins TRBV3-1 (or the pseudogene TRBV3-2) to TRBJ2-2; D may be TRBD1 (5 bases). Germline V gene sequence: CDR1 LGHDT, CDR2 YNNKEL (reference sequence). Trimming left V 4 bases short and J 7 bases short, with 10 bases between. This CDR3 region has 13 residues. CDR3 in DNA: TGTGCCAGCAGCCCATCAGGGATCGGGGAGCTGTTTTTT. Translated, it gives CASSPSGIGELFF.

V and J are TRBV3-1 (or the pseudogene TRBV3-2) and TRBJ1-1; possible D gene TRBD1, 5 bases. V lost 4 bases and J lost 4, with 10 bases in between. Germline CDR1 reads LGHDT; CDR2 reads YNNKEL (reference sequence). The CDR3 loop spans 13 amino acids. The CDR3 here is CASSPRRGTEAFF. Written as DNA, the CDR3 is TGTGCCAGCAGCCCCCGTAGGGGCACTGAAGCTTTCTTT.

This CDR3 is CASSYSAGGNEQFF. CDR3 in DNA: TGTGCCAGCAGTTACTCAGCAGGGGGCAATGAGCAGTTCTTC. V gene TRBV6-6 combines with J gene TRBJ2-1; the match to TRBD1 covers 7 bases. The CDR3 covers 14 residues. J gave up 6 bases and V 0 bases, and 2 bases lay outside the gene matches. Germline loops: CDR1 MNHNY, CDR2 SVGAGI (reference sequence).

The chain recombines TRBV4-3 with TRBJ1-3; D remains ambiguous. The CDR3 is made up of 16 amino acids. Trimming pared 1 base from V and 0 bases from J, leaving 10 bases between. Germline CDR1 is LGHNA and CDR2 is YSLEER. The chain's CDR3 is CASSQAVSFSGNTIYF. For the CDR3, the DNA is TGCGCCAGCAGCCAAGCGGTCAGCTTCTCTGGAAACACCATATATTTT.

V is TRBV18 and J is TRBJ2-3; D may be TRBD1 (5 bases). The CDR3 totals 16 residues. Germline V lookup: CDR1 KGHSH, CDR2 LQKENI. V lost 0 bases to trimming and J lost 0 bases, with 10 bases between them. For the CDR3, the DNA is TGTGCCAGCTCACCACCACGTGGGGCTAGCACAGATACGCAGTATTTT. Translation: CASSPPRGASTDTQYF.

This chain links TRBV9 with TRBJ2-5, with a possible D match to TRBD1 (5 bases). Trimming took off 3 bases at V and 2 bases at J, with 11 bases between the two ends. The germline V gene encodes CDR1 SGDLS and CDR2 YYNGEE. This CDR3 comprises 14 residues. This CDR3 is CASSGGAGQETQYF. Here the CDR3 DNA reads TGTGCCAGCAGCGGTGGGGCCGGTCAAGAGACCCAGTACTTC.

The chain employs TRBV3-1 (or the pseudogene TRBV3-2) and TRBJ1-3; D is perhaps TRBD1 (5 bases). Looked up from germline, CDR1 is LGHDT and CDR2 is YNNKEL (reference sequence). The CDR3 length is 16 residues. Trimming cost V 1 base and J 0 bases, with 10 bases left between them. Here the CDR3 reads CASSQAVGTSGNTIYF. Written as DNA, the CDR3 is TGTGCCAGCAGCCAAGCCGTGGGGACCTCTGGAAACACCATATATTTT.

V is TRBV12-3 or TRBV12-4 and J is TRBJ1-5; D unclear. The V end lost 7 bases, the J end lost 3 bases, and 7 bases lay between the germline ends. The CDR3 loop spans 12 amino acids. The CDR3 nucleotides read TGTGCCAGCAACGCTTACAATCAGCCCCAGCATTTT. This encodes CASNAYNQPQHF.

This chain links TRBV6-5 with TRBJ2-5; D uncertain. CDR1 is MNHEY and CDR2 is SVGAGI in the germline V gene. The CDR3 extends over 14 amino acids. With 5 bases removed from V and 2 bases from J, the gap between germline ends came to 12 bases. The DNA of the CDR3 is TGTGCCAGCAGTCCCCGACACCTACAAGAGACCCAGTACTTC. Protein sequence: CASSPRHLQETQYF.

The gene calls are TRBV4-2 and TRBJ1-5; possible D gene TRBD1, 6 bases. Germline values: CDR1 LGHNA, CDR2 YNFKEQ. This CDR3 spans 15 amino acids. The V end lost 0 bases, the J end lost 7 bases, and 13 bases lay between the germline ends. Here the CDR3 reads CASSQDPGGGQPQHF. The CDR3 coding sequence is TGTGCCAGCAGCCAAGATCCTGGGGGCGGACAGCCCCAGCATTTT.

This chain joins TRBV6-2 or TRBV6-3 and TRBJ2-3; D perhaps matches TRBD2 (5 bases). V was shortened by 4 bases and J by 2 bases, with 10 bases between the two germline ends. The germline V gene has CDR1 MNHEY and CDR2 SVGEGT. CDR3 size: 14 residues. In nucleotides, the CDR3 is TGTGCCAGCAGTTTTCTAGCCACCACAGATACGCAGTATTTT. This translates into CASSFLATTDTQYF.

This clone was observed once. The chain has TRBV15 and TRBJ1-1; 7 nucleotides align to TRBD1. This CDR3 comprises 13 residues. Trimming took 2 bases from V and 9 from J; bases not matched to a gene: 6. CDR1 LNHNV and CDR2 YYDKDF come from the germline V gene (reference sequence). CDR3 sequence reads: CATSRSAGGKAFF. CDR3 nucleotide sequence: TGTGCCACCAGCAGATCCGCAGGGGGGAAAGCTTTCTTT.

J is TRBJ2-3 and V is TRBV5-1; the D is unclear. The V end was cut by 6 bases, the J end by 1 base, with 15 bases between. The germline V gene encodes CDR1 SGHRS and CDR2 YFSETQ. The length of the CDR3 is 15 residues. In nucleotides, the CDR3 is TGCGCCAGCAACGAAAAGGCGTCCCGCACAGATACGCAGTATTTT. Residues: CASNEKASRTDTQYF.